Described below is a single TCR beta chain sequence and its context. The data were taken from a study of molecular identifiers for immune sequencing clone quantification. MiXCR was run by TCRdb on the PCR reads, yielding one entry per CDR3 protein. The sample has under 600,000 distinct CDR3 sequences; about 20% are singletons. The CDR3 is 13 amino acids. Germline lookup yields CDR1 LNHDA and CDR2 SQIVND (reference sequence). The germline V and J ends were trimmed by 11 bases and 4 bases, with 17 bases remaining between them. Sequenced material: naive CD8+ T cells from blood, with Jurkat cell RNA spiked in. The subset was: FACS-sorted CD8+CD4-CCR7+CD45RA+ naive T cells. This sequence was found in a human donor in good health. Some libraries in this study had Jurkat cell RNA spiked in. The chain carries TRBV19 and TRBJ1-1; a weak D match, TRBD1 (5 bases). The CDR3 loop reads CAARQGSGTEAFF. The DNA of the CDR3 is TGTGCCGCGAGGCAGGGATCGGGCACTGAAGCTTTCTTT.